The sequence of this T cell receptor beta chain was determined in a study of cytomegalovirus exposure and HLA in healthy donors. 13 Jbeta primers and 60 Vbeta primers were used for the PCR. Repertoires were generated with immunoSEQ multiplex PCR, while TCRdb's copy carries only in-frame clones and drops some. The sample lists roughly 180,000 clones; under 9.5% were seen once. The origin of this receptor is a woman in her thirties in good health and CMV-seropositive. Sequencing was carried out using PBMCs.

As DNA, the CDR3 is TGCGCCAGCAGCTTGTTTCAAGGACAGGGTTCAGGAAGGAGGCCCCAGCATTTT. As protein: CASSLFQGQGSGRRPQHF. The chain is built from TRBV5-1 and TRBJ1-5; 8 nucleotides align to TRBD1. V gave up 1 base and J gave up 9 bases; unmatched junction bases: 18. Germline V CDR1 and CDR2: SGHRS, YFSETQ. The CDR3 runs 18 residues.